This T cell receptor (beta chain) was captured by sequencing in a study of blood T cell repertoires in COVID-19. Study-wide background: Samples of COVID-19 (acute and convalescent) were obtained from the United States, Italy and Spain.

V lost 0 bases, J lost 7 bases, and 16 bases lay in between. This CDR3 is 16 amino acids long. Per the germline V gene, CDR1 is SGDLS and CDR2 is YYNGEE. Original methodology: Counts of nucleated cells, estimated from reference gene primer amplification, were obtained. The method was immunoSEQ multiplex PCR; TCRdb's version includes in-frame clones alone and lacks a portion of them. From that table come the V and J calls and clone size; the DNA was used to work out D and trimming. The sample lists fewer than 150,000 clones; 87% were seen once. The clonotype originates from a human donor in a cohort sampled during active COVID-19. Sequences were obtained from peripheral blood. The V gene is TRBV9, the J gene TRBJ2-2, with no clear D. The DNA of the CDR3 is TGTGCCAGCAGCGTAGGTCATACTGAGGAGCGCGGGGAGCTGTTTTTT. Its translation: CASSVGHTEERGELFF.